This is a list of T cell receptor beta chains from one sample in a study of identical twins. Each CDR3 protein gets one entry after TCRdb re-called the 5' RACE reads with MiXCR. The repertoire holds hundreds of thousands of distinct CDR3 sequences, with 7.1% as singletons. This sample was also put to use in a study of yellow fever vaccine responses in identical twins.

The sequenced sample consisted of PBMCs. The receptors come from a woman aged 18-29 years in good health. Each CDR3 is given with its conserved first and last residue. D genes are given only for firm matches. Only part of the rows carry a size: once, few, many, or a class if the clone is expanded.

>TRBV20-1|TRBJ2-1|NA|TRBD2
CSARVAGGFDNEQFF
TGCAGTGCTCGGGTAGCGGGGGGTTTCGACAATGAGCAGTTCTTC
>TRBV5-1|TRBJ2-1|few|NA
CASSQGGIHNEQFF
TGCGCCAGCAGCCAGGGCGGCATCCACAATGAGCAGTTCTTC
>TRBV20-1|TRBJ1-4|many|TRBD1
CSRQGKDEKLFF
TGCAGTCGACAGGGGAAAGATGAAAAACTGTTTTTT
>TRBV9|TRBJ2-3|few|NA
CASSVESRSDTQYF
TGTGCCAGCAGCGTAGAAAGTAGGTCAGATACGCAGTATTTT
>TRBV29-1|TRBJ2-2|few|NA
CSVVSGPTNTGELFF
TGCAGCGTTGTATCAGGGCCCACGAACACCGGGGAGCTGTTTTTT
>TRBV2|TRBJ1-2|many|NA
CASSVSLGGGGYGYTF
TGTGCCAGCAGCGTCTCCCTAGGCGGAGGCGGCTATGGCTACACCTTC
>TRBV29-1|TRBJ1-1|few|NA
CSVDTNTEAFF
TGCAGCGTTGACACGAACACTGAAGCTTTCTTT
>TRBV20-1|TRBJ2-5|many|NA
CSAIRGQETQYF
TGCAGTGCTATAAGGGGGCAAGAGACCCAGTACTTC
>TRBV10-3|TRBJ2-1|NA|NA
CAISVLGEQFF
TGTGCCATCAGCGTTCTTGGTGAGCAGTTCTTC
>TRBV20-1|TRBJ2-1|few|NA
CSARAQGIPYNEQFF
TGCAGTGCTAGAGCTCAGGGGATCCCCTACAATGAGCAGTTCTTC
>TRBV7-3|TRBJ2-7|NA|NA
CASSFSSVGDSYEQYF
TGTGCCAGCAGCTTCTCCTCGGTAGGTGACTCCTACGAGCAGTACTTC
>TRBV11-2|TRBJ2-3|NA|TRBD1
CASNPTTGGLTDTQYF
TGTGCCAGCAACCCTACGACAGGGGGCCTCACAGATACGCAGTATTTT
>TRBV29-1|TRBJ2-2|few|TRBD1
CSVEGQGERTGELFF
TGCAGCGTTGAGGGACAGGGTGAGAGGACCGGGGAGCTGTTTTTT
>TRBV5-1|TRBJ2-2|many|NA
CASREAGELFF
TGCGCCAGCAGGGAAGCCGGGGAGCTGTTTTTT
>TRBV28|TRBJ2-5|few|NA
CASSRLGGGPGETQYF
TGTGCCAGCAGTCGGCTAGGGGGAGGGCCTGGGGAGACCCAGTACTTC
>TRBV12-3/TRBV12-4|TRBJ2-2|NA|TRBD2
CASSLAGAVTGELFF
TGTGCCAGCAGCCTAGCGGGAGCGGTCACCGGGGAGCTGTTTTTT
>TRBV6-9|TRBJ2-1|few|TRBD2
CASSSRVAPGGYNEQFF
TGTGCCAGCAGTTCAAGGGTGGCTCCCGGGGGGTACAATGAGCAGTTCTTC
>TRBV5-1|TRBJ2-3|many|NA
CASSLEGSTDTQYF
TGCGCCAGCAGCTTGGAGGGATCCACAGATACGCAGTATTTT
>TRBV7-6|TRBJ2-1|few|TRBD2
CASRAPSGGAHNEQFF
TGTGCCAGCAGGGCCCCTAGCGGGGGAGCTCACAATGAGCAGTTCTTC
>TRBV6-1|TRBJ2-7|NA|NA
CASRLTGRYEQYF
TGTGCCAGCAGGCTGACAGGGAGGTACGAGCAGTACTTC
>TRBV20-1|TRBJ2-7|few|TRBD1
CSASRDRGDEQYF
TGCAGTGCTTCCCGGGACAGGGGGGACGAGCAGTACTTC
>TRBV7-6|TRBJ2-3|many|NA
CASSFPGPGTDTQYF
TGTGCCAGCAGCTTCCCAGGACCAGGCACAGATACGCAGTATTTT
>TRBV11-2|TRBJ1-2|few|TRBD1
CASRQTGTGSNYGYTF
TGTGCCAGCAGGCAGACCGGGACAGGGTCTAACTATGGCTACACCTTC
>TRBV6-1|TRBJ1-5|NA|TRBD1
CASRQDRESQPQHF
TGTGCCAGCAGACAGGACAGGGAAAGTCAGCCCCAGCATTTT
>TRBV5-1|TRBJ1-1|few|NA
CASSLAGMGTEAFF
TGCGCCAGCAGCTTGGCGGGGATGGGCACTGAAGCTTTCTTT
>TRBV3-1|TRBJ2-2|few|TRBD1
CASSQEIRQGGELFF
TGTGCCAGCAGCCAAGAAATCAGACAGGGTGGGGAGCTGTTTTTT
>TRBV2|TRBJ2-3|NA|TRBD1
CARGQGLTDTQYF
TGTGCCAGGGGACAGGGGTTGACAGATACGCAGTATTTT
>TRBV7-9|TRBJ2-1|few|TRBD2
CASRDRTSGNYNEQFF
TGTGCCAGCAGGGACCGGACTAGCGGGAACTACAATGAGCAGTTCTTC
>TRBV27|TRBJ2-5|few|TRBD1
CASSFLRQGKETQYF
TGTGCCAGCAGTTTTTTGAGACAGGGTAAAGAGACCCAGTACTTC
>TRBV6-1|TRBJ1-5|few|NA
CASRRSVASNQPQHF
TGTGCCAGCAGGCGATCGGTTGCTAGCAATCAGCCCCAGCATTTT
>TRBV12-3/TRBV12-4|TRBJ2-1|NA|NA
CASSLRGHGYNEQFF
TGTGCCAGCAGCCTCCGGGGACATGGCTACAATGAGCAGTTCTTC
>TRBV28|TRBJ2-2|few|TRBD1
CASSSAGTGRTGELFF
TGTGCCAGCAGTTCGGCCGGGACAGGACGCACCGGGGAGCTGTTTTTT
>TRBV28|TRBJ1-4|NA|TRBD1
CASSFTGVNEKLFF
TGTGCCAGCAGTTTTACAGGGGTAAATGAAAAACTGTTTTTT
>TRBV5-1|TRBJ2-5|NA|NA
CASSGYRVQETQYF
TGCGCCAGCAGCGGCTACAGGGTACAAGAGACCCAGTACTTC
>TRBV6-1|TRBJ2-1|NA|TRBD2
CASSGRGTSGVYNEQFF
TGTGCCAGCAGTGGCCGCGGGACTAGCGGGGTCTACAATGAGCAGTTCTTC
>TRBV12-3/TRBV12-4|TRBJ2-1|few|NA
CASSSWQGSSYNEQFF
TGTGCCAGCAGTTCTTGGCAGGGGAGCTCCTACAATGAGCAGTTCTTC
>TRBV7-9|TRBJ2-1|NA|TRBD1
CAATGGQGRNEQFF
TGTGCCGCTACAGGGGGACAGGGTAGAAATGAGCAGTTCTTC
>TRBV11-1|TRBJ2-1|few|NA
CASSTLPGRMVSTSSYNEQFF
TGTGCCAGCAGTACGCTTCCGGGACGGATGGTGTCGACGAGCTCCTACAATGAGCAGTTCTTC
>TRBV5-5|TRBJ2-1|many|NA
CASSPENYNEQFF
TGTGCCAGCAGCCCTGAAAACTACAATGAGCAGTTCTTC
>TRBV11-3|TRBJ2-7|few|NA
CASSLGELGSYEQYF
TGTGCCAGCAGCTTAGGGGAGTTAGGTAGCTACGAGCAGTACTTC
>TRBV3-1|TRBJ2-5|few|NA
CASSQDSVIGTQYF
TGTGCCAGCAGCCAAGATTCAGTTATTGGGACCCAGTACTTC
>TRBV28|TRBJ2-3|NA|TRBD2
CASRSAGGGADTQYF
TGTGCCAGCAGATCAGCGGGAGGGGGGGCAGATACGCAGTATTTT
>TRBV20-1|TRBJ1-2|few|TRBD1
CSAPHTGGGYGYTF
TGCAGTGCTCCCCACACAGGGGGCGGCTATGGCTACACCTTC
>TRBV12-3/TRBV12-4|TRBJ1-5|many|TRBD1
CASSSEQGASNQPQHF
TGTGCCAGCAGTTCTGAACAGGGGGCTAGCAATCAGCCCCAGCATTTT
>TRBV10-3|TRBJ1-3|few|NA
CAISDYTVGAFSGNTIYF
TGTGCCATCAGTGACTATACCGTGGGGGCCTTCTCTGGAAACACCATATATTTT
>TRBV5-1|TRBJ2-5|few|TRBD2
CASSLLAGEMFWTQYF
TGCGCCAGCAGCTTACTAGCGGGAGAAATGTTTTGGACCCAGTACTTC
>TRBV19|TRBJ2-1|few|NA
CASSIPERKSSYNEQFF
TGTGCCAGTAGTATACCCGAGCGGAAGAGCTCCTACAATGAGCAGTTCTTC
>TRBV29-1|TRBJ1-1|NA|NA
CSVETRLGEAFF
TGCAGCGTTGAGACCAGGTTGGGTGAAGCTTTCTTT
>TRBV12-3/TRBV12-4|TRBJ2-4|many|NA
CASSRTALAKNIQYF
TGTGCCAGCAGCCGGACTGCCTTAGCCAAAAACATTCAGTACTTC
>TRBV7-9|TRBJ2-2|NA|NA
CASSLGYGANTGELFF
TGTGCCAGCAGCTTAGGGTACGGGGCGAACACCGGGGAGCTGTTTTTT
>TRBV20-1|TRBJ1-5|NA|NA
CSAGDPINSQPQHF
TGCAGTGCTGGGGACCCAATTAATTCTCAGCCCCAGCATTTT
>TRBV20-1|TRBJ2-3|many|TRBD2
CRMESGGAERTDTQYF
TGCAGAATGGAAAGCGGGGGGGCCGAAAGGACAGATACGCAGTATTTT
>TRBV5-1|TRBJ2-1|many|TRBD1
CASSLEGQIGSYNEQFF
TGCGCCAGCAGCTTGGAGGGACAGATAGGCTCCTACAATGAGCAGTTCTTC
>TRBV20-1|TRBJ1-2|few|NA
CSARFSSGRNGYTF
TGCAGTGCTAGATTCTCATCCGGGAGGAATGGCTACACCTTC
>TRBV5-6|TRBJ2-2|many|NA
CASSQQPDPATGELFF
TGTGCCAGCAGCCAACAACCGGACCCCGCCACCGGGGAGCTGTTTTTT
>TRBV6-5|TRBJ2-4|few|NA
CASSYINPYLEYGPLAKNIQYF
TGTGCCAGCAGTTACATAAACCCCTACCTAGAATATGGACCCCTAGCCAAAAACATTCAGTACTTC
>TRBV20-1|TRBJ2-3|few|NA
CSARGGSNTDTQYF
TGCAGTGCTAGAGGTGGCTCAAACACAGATACGCAGTATTTT
>TRBV28|TRBJ2-1|NA|TRBD2
CASSPDRPSGLADNEQFF
TGTGCCAGCAGCCCAGACAGGCCTTCGGGACTAGCGGACAATGAGCAGTTCTTC
>TRBV5-5|TRBJ2-3|few|TRBD1
CASSYRTGATDTQYF
TGTGCCAGCAGTTACCGGACAGGGGCCACAGATACGCAGTATTTT